A selection of T cell receptor beta chains follows, all from one sample in a study of T cells in Graves' hyperthyroidism and ophthalmopathy. TCRdb re-analysed the multiplex PCR reads in MiXCR, keeping a single row per CDR3 protein. The repertoire has more than 350,000 distinct CDR3 sequences, more than 12% of them found once; the top ten carry about 19%. The specimen was blood. These receptors were collected from a woman aged 25-40 years with Graves' ophthalmopathy. The CDR3 runs from the conserved cysteine through the conserved F or W. The D gene is left open where the match is weak. The size entry is marked missing in some rows and otherwise reads once, few, many or a size class.

D	V	size	J	DNA	CDR3
-	TRBV12-3/TRBV12-4	-	TRBJ1-2	TGTGCCAGCAGCCGAGACACCTATGGCTACACCTTC	CASSRDTYGYTF
-	TRBV3-1	many	TRBJ1-5	TGTGCCAGCAGCCAAGAAGCCCAGAATCAGCCCCAGCATTTT	CASSQEAQNQPQHF
-	TRBV18	many	TRBJ2-3	TGTGCCAGCTCACCGGCTGGACAAGGCACAGATACGCAGTATTTT	CASSPAGQGTDTQYF
-	TRBV10-2	-	TRBJ2-1	TGCGCCAGCAGCGGACAGTTTGACTACAATGAGCAGTTCTTC	CASSGQFDYNEQFF
TRBD1	TRBV6-2/TRBV6-3	many	TRBJ2-7	TGTGCCAGCAGTTACTTGGGACAGGCGAGCGACGAGCAGTACTTC	CASSYLGQASDEQYF
TRBD1	TRBV28	-	TRBJ2-1	TGTGCCAGCATTTTTTCGGGACAGGGGGGCGGCTACAATGAGCAGTTCTTC	CASIFSGQGGGYNEQFF
TRBD1	TRBV15	many	TRBJ2-2	TGTGCCACCAGCAGAAGGGGGCTCAACACCGGGGAGCTGTTTTTT	CATSRRGLNTGELFF
-	TRBV12-3/TRBV12-4	many	TRBJ2-7	TGTGCCAGCAGCCAGGGGGGTCTCCGGGACAGAACCTACGAGCAGTACTTC	CASSQGGLRDRTYEQYF
-	TRBV6-5	once	TRBJ2-7	TGTGCCAGCAGTTACCTAGGGCCAGCCTACGAGCAGTACTTC	CASSYLGPAYEQYF
-	TRBV3-1	many	TRBJ2-2	TGTGCCAGCAGCCCGAGCTTTCCCGGGGAGCTGTTTTTT	CASSPSFPGELFF
-	TRBV6-1	many	TRBJ1-1	TGTGCCAGCAGTGAAGGAGGGGCAGACACTGAAGCTTTCTTT	CASSEGGADTEAFF
-	TRBV12-3/TRBV12-4	-	TRBJ1-6	TGTGCCAGCGGCAGACAGAGCTCCTATAATTCACCCCTCCACTTT	CASGRQSSYNSPLHF
-	TRBV7-8	many	TRBJ2-2	TGTGCCAGCAGCTTCCTCCGGGGCCAGCCGAGAACCGGGGAGCTGTTTTTT	CASSFLRGQPRTGELFF
-	TRBV6-5	-	TRBJ1-4	TGTGCCAGCAGTTACGATCCGGGGGCAATAGAAAAACTGTTTTTT	CASSYDPGAIEKLFF
-	TRBV12-3/TRBV12-4	many	TRBJ1-2	TGTGCCAGCAGTTTTGGGCCCGGAGGCGAATTTACGGGCTATGGCTACACCTTC	CASSFGPGGEFTGYGYTF
-	TRBV18	many	TRBJ1-1	TGTGCCAGCTCACCATCATTGGACACTGAAGCTTTCTTT	CASSPSLDTEAFF
-	TRBV20-1	many	TRBJ2-7	TGCAGTGTCTCGACTAGTCCGTGGGAAAGCTCCTACGAGCAGTACTTC	CSVSTSPWESSYEQYF
-	TRBV3-1	many	TRBJ1-6	TGTGCCAGCAGCCAAAGGGTCGGCCTGGGCAGGGTGTATTCACCCCTCCACTTT	CASSQRVGLGRVYSPLHF
TRBD1	TRBV5-1	-	TRBJ2-5	TGCGCCAGCAGCTCAAATATGCGGACAGGGGACGAGACCCAGTACTTC	CASSSNMRTGDETQYF
-	TRBV6-1	few	TRBJ2-1	TGTGCCAGCAGTACCTCCGACATGGTGCAGTTCTTC	CASSTSDMVQFF
-	TRBV27	-	TRBJ2-3	TGTGCCAGCAGTTTCGCCCCGGCGGGAAGGACAGATACGCAGTATTTT	CASSFAPAGRTDTQYF
TRBD2	TRBV20-1	-	TRBJ2-5	TGCAGTGCTAGAGATAGCGGGAGAAAGACCCAGTACTTC	CSARDSGRKTQYF
TRBD1	TRBV30	-	TRBJ1-3	TGTGCCTGGAGTCTCGGACAGGGGAGAAACACCATATATTTT	CAWSLGQGRNTIYF
-	TRBV12-3/TRBV12-4	many	TRBJ2-5	TGTGCCAGCAGTAGAGGGAGAGAGACCCAGTACTTC	CASSRGRETQYF
TRBD1	TRBV5-1	many	TRBJ1-1	TGCGCCAGCAGCTTAGAAGGGACAGGGCTTCTGAACACTGAAGCTTTCTTT	CASSLEGTGLLNTEAFF
-	TRBV5-4	-	TRBJ1-2	TGTGCCAGCAGCACCAAGACGGGGAACGACTATGGCTACACCTTC	CASSTKTGNDYGYTF
-	TRBV10-3	-	TRBJ2-7	TGTGCCGTCAGTGTTTACGACAGGATCTACGAGCAGTACTTC	CAVSVYDRIYEQYF
TRBD2	TRBV5-1	many	TRBJ2-7	TGCGCCAGCAGCCCAACTAGCGGGCCCGCCTACGAGCAGTACTTC	CASSPTSGPAYEQYF
TRBD2	TRBV5-6	many	TRBJ2-1	TGTGCCAGCAGGACGGGACTAGCGGGGGACTACAATGAGCAGTTCTTC	CASRTGLAGDYNEQFF
-	TRBV27	few	TRBJ2-1	TGTGCCAGCAGCTTCAGGGACATGATAGATGAGCAGTTCTTC	CASSFRDMIDEQFF
-	TRBV5-1	many	TRBJ1-4	TGCGCCAGCAGCCCTGACGGGGGAATGAGTGAAAAACTGTTTTTT	CASSPDGGMSEKLFF
-	TRBV30	many	TRBJ2-7	TGTGCCTGGAGTGGGACCCTGACCTACGAGCAGTACTTC	CAWSGTLTYEQYF
TRBD1	TRBV20-1	many	TRBJ1-2	TGCAGTGCTAGAGACCGGGACAGGGGAAACTATGGCTACACCTTC	CSARDRDRGNYGYTF
-	TRBV4-1	many	TRBJ1-2	TGCGCCAGCAGCCAAATTGGGGGCCACAACCTTTATGGCTACACCTTC	CASSQIGGHNLYGYTF
TRBD2	TRBV12-3/TRBV12-4	many	TRBJ2-3	TGTGCCAGCAGTTTATACGGACTAGCGGCCACAGATACGCAGTATTTT	CASSLYGLAATDTQYF
TRBD1	TRBV14	once	TRBJ2-6	TGTGCCAGCAGCCGAAGACAGGGCCTCTCTGGGGCCAACGTCCTGACTTTC	CASSRRQGLSGANVLTF
-	TRBV7-2	many	TRBJ2-3	TGTGCCAGCAGGGGGGGGCCTTCTAGCACAGATACGCAGTATTTT	CASRGGPSSTDTQYF
-	TRBV5-1	many	TRBJ1-4	TGCGCCAGCAGCTGGACGACTAATGAAAAACTGTTTTTT	CASSWTTNEKLFF
-	TRBV5-5	many	TRBJ2-7	TGTGCCAGCAGCCTGGGCGTATGGGGGGGGCAAAACTACGAGCAGTACTTC	CASSLGVWGGQNYEQYF
TRBD1	TRBV18	many	TRBJ1-2	TGTGCCAGCTCACCCCCCGGGACAGGGGGTATCCACTATGGCTACACCTTC	CASSPPGTGGIHYGYTF
TRBD1	TRBV5-4	-	TRBJ2-2	TGTGCCAGCAGCTCCTGGGACAGGGGGCGGACCGGGGAGCTGTTTTTT	CASSSWDRGRTGELFF
TRBD2	TRBV7-6	-	TRBJ2-1	TGTGCCAGCAGCTCGAGCGGGGGAATACAAACCTACAATGAGCAGTTCTTC	CASSSSGGIQTYNEQFF
-	TRBV6-2/TRBV6-3	few	TRBJ2-2	TGTGCCAGCAGCCGCCTACAGGCGAACACCGGGGAGCTGTTTTTT	CASSRLQANTGELFF
TRBD1	TRBV7-8	-	TRBJ1-5	TGTGCCAGCAGCTTAGGTCCTCGGACAGGGATTAATCAGCCCCAGCATTTT	CASSLGPRTGINQPQHF
TRBD2	TRBV29-1	many	TRBJ2-5	TGCAGCGTTGAAGGCCCCCAAGCGGGGGGGCCGGGGACCCAGTACTTC	CSVEGPQAGGPGTQYF
-	TRBV6-1	many	TRBJ1-1	TGTGCCAGCAGTGTACACCGCACTGAAGCTTTCTTT	CASSVHRTEAFF
-	TRBV24-1	few	TRBJ2-7	TGTGCCACCAGTGGTCTACAGTCCTACGAGCAGTACTTC	CATSGLQSYEQYF
TRBD2	TRBV20-1	many	TRBJ2-5	TGCAGTGCTACCGGGACTAGCGGGGGGGCCTCGTGGGAGACCCAGTACTTC	CSATGTSGGASWETQYF
-	TRBV28	many	TRBJ2-7	TGTGCCAGCAGTTTGACTGGCTCTCACGAGCAGTACTTC	CASSLTGSHEQYF
-	TRBV7-2	many	TRBJ1-6	TGTGCCAGCAGCTTAGTGGGTGACAGCAGGATCTATAATTCACCCCTCCACTTT	CASSLVGDSRIYNSPLHF
TRBD1	TRBV7-6	few	TRBJ2-7	TGTGCCAGCAGCCCGAAGGATCGGGACAGCTCCTACGAGCAGTACTTC	CASSPKDRDSSYEQYF